What follows is one TCR beta chain and its context. The antigen is not known. The ends were cut back, 4 bases at V and 0 bases at J, with 10 bases in the middle. The CDR3 consists of 14 residues. Germline CDR1 is MNHEY and CDR2 is SVGAGI. These data come from a study of T cells in localized non-small cell lung cancer. Points from the study as a whole: In adjacent lung, a median roughly 60 of the top 100 tumor clones were found.

Assay used: immunoSEQ multiplex PCR; TCRdb lists only in-frame clones, some missing. The table has about 52,000 clones, 70% to 90% seen once. Sequencing used peripheral blood, obtained before any cancer treatment. The genes are TRBV6-5 and TRBJ2-7; unclear D gene. The receptor was derived from a male donor aged 60 or older with stage III squamous cell lung carcinoma. The CDR3 coding sequence is TGTGCCAGCAGTTCGAAGGGATTCTCCTACGAGCAGTACTTC. As protein: CASSSKGFSYEQYF.